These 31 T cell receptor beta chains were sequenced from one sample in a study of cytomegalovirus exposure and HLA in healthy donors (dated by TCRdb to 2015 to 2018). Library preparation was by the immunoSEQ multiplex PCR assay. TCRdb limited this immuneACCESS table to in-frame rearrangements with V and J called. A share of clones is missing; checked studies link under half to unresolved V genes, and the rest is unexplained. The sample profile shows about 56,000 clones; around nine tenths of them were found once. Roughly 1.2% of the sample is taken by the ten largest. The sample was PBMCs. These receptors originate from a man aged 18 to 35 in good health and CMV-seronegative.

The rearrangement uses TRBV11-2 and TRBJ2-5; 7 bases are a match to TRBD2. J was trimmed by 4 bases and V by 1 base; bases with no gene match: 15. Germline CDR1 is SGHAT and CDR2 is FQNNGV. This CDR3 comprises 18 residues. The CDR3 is CASSLVPPGTKGRETQYF. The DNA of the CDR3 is TGTGCCAGCAGCTTAGTCCCCCCAGGGACTAAAGGACGAGAGACCCAGTACTTC.

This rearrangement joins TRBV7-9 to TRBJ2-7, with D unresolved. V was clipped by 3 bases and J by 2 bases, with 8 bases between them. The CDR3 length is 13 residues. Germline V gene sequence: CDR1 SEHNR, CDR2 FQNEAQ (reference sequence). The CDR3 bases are TGTGCCAGCAGCTTTAACAGACCCTACGAGCAGTACTTC. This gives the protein CASSFNRPYEQYF.

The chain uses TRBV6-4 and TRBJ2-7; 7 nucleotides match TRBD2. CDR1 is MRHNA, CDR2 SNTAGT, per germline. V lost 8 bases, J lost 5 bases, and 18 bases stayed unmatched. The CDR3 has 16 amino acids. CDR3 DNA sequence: TGTGCCAGCCCTGGAGGGGCGGGAGACTTATTGGACGAGCAGTACTTC. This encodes CASPGGAGDLLDEQYF.

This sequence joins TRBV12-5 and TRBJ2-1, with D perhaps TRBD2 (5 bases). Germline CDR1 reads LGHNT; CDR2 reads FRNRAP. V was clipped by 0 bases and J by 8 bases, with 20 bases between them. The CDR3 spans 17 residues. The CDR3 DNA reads TGTGCTAGTGGTTTGGTACTAGGGAGTAGGAAGGGTGATGAGCAGTTCTTC. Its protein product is CASGLVLGSRKGDEQFF.

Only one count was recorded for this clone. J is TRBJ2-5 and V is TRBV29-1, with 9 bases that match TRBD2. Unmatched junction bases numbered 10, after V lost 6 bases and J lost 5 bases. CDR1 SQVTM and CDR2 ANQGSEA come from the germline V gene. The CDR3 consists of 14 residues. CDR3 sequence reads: CSVHAIAGEETQYF. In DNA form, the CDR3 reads TGCAGCGTCCACGCTATAGCGGGAGAGGAGACCCAGTACTTC.

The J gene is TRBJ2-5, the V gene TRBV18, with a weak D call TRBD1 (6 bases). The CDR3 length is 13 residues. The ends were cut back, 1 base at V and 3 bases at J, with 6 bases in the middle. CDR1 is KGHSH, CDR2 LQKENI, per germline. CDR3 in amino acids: CASSPRTEETQYF. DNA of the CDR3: TGTGCCAGCTCACCACGGACAGAAGAGACCCAGTACTTC.

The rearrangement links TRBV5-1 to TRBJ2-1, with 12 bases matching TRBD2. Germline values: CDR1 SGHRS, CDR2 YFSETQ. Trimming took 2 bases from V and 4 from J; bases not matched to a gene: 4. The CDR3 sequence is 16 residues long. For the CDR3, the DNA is TGCGCCAGCAGCTTCTTACTAGCGGGGGGATACAATGAGCAGTTCTTC. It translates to CASSFLLAGGYNEQFF.

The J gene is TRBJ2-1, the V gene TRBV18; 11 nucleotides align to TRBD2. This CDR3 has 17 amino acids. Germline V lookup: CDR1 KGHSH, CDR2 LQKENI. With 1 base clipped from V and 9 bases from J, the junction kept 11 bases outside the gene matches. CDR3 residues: CASSPLFLAGGEGEQFF. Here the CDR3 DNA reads TGTGCCAGCTCACCACTTTTTCTAGCGGGAGGAGAGGGTGAGCAGTTCTTC.

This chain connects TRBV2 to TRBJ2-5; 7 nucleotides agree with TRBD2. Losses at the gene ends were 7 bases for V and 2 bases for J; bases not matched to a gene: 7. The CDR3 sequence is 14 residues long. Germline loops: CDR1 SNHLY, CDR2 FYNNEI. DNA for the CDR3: TGTGCCAGCACAGTAGCGGGCAGTCAAGAGACCCAGTACTTC. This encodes CASTVAGSQETQYF.

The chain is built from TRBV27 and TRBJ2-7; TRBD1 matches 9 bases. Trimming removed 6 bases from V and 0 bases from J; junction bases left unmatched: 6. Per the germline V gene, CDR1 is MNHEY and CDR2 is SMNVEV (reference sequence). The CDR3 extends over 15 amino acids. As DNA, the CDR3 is TGTGCCAGCAGAACTACAGGGGGCCTCTCCTACGAGCAGTACTTC. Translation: CASRTTGGLSYEQYF.

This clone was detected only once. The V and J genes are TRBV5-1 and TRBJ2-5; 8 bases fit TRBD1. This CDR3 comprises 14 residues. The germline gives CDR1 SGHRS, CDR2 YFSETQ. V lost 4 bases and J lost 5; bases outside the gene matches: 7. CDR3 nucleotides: TGCGCCAGCAGCGAAGACAGGGGCGACGAGACCCAGTACTTC. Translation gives CASSEDRGDETQYF. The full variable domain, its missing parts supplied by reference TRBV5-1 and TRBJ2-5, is KAGVTQTPRYLIKTRGQQVTLSCSPISGHRSVSWYQQTPGQGLQFLFEYFSETQRNKGNFPGRFSGRQFSNSRSEMNVSTLELGDSALYLCASSEDRGDETQYFGPGTRLLVL.

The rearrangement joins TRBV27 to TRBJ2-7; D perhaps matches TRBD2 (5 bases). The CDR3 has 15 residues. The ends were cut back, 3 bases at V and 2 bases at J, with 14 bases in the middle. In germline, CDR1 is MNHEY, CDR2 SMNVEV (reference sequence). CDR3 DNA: TGTGCCAGCAGTTTTCGGGGATCTCTCGCCTACGAGCAGTACTTC. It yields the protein CASSFRGSLAYEQYF.

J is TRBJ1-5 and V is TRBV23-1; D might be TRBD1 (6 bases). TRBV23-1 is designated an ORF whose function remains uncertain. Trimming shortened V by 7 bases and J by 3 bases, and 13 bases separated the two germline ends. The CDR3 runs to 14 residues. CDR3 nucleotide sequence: TGCGCCAGCACTATGGGACAAAACAATCAGCCCCAGCATTTT. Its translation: CASTMGQNNQPQHF.

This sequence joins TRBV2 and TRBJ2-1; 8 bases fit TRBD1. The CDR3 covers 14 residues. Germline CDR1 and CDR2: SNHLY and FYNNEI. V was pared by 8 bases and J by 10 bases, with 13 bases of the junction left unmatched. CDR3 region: CASSGGNINWEQFF. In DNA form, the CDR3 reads TGTGCCAGCTCAGGGGGCAATATCAACTGGGAGCAGTTCTTC.

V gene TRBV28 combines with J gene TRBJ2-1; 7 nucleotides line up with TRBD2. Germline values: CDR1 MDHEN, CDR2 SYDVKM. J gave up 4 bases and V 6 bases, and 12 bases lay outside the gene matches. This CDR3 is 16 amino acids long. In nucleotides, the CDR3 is TGTGCCAGCAGCTGGGTGGGAGGGGCCCCATACAATGAGCAGTTCTTC. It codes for CASSWVGGAPYNEQFF. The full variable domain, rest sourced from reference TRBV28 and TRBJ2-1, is DVKVTQSSRYLVKRTGEKVFLECVQDMDHENMFWYRQDPGLGLRLIYFSYDVKMKEKGDIPEGYSVSREKKERFSLILESASTNQTSMYLCASSWVGGAPYNEQFFGPGTRLTVL.

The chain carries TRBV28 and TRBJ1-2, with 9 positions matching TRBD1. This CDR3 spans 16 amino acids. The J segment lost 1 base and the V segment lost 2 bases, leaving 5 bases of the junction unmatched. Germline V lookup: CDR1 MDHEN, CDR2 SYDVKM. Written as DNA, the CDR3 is TGTGCCAGCAGTTTAGAAGGGACAGGGATTAACTATGGCTACACCTTC. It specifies CASSLEGTGINYGYTF.

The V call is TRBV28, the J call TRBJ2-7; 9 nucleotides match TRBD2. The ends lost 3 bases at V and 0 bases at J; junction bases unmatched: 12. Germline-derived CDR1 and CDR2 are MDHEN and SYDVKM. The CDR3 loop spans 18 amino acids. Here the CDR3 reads CASSLVRLGAGGSYEQYF. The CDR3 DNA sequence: TGTGCCAGCAGTTTGGTGAGACTAGGAGCGGGAGGCTCCTACGAGCAGTACTTC.

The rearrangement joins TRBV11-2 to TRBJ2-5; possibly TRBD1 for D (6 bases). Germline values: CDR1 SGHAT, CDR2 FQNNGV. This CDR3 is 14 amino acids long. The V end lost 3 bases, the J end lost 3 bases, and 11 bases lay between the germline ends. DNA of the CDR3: TGTGCCAGCAGCTTTTCAGGGGCGAAAGAGACCCAGTACTTC. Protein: CASSFSGAKETQYF. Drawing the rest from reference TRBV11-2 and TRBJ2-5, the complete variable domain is EAGVAQSPRYKIIEKRQSVAFWCNPISGHATLYWYQQILGQGPKLLIQFQNNGVVDDSQLPKDRFSAERLKGVDSTLKIQPAKLEDSAVYLCASSFSGAKETQYFGPGTRLLVL.

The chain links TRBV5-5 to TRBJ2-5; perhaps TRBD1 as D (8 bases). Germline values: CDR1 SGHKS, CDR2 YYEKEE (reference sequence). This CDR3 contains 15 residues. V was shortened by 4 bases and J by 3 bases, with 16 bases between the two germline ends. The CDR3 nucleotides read TGTGCCAGCAGCCGAAGTACAGGGGGGGAAGAGACCCAGTACTTC. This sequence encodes CASSRSTGGEETQYF.

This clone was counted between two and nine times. CDR3 protein: CASSEGWDSQETQYF. The CDR3 bases are TGTGCCAGCAGTGAAGGCTGGGACAGCCAAGAGACCCAGTACTTC. The chain couples TRBV2 to TRBJ2-5, with TRBD1 identical over 7 bases. This CDR3 region has 15 residues. CDR1 and CDR2 from the germline V gene are SNHLY and FYNNEI. Germline trimming cut 1 base from V and 1 base from J; bases unmatched to any gene: 3.

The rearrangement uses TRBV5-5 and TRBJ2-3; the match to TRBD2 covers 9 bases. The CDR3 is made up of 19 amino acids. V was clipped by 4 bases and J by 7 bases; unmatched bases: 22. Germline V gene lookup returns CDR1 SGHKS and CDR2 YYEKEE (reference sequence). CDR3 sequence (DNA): TGTGCCAGCAGCGCGGCAAAGCGGGAGGCCGGTTCCCCACTCTATACGCAGTATTTT. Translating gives CASSAAKREAGSPLYTQYF. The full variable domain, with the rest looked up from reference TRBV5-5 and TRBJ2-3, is DAGVTQSPTHLIKTRGQQVTLRCSPISGHKSVSWYQQVLGQGPQFIFQYYEKEERGRGNFPDRFSARQFPNYSSELNVNALLLGDSALYLCASSAAKREAGSPLYTQYFGPGTRLTVL.

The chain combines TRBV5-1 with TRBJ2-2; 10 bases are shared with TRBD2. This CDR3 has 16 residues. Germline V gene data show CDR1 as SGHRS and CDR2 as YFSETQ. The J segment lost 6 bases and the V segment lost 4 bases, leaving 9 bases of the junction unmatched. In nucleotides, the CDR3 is TGCGCCAGCAGCGCCCCTAGCGGGAGAATCTCCGGGGAGCTGTTTTTT. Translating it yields CASSAPSGRISGELFF. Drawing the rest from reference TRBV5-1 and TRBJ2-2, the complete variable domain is KAGVTQTPRYLIKTRGQQVTLSCSPISGHRSVSWYQQTPGQGLQFLFEYFSETQRNKGNFPGRFSGRQFSNSRSEMNVSTLELGDSALYLCASSAPSGRISGELFFGEGSRLTVL.

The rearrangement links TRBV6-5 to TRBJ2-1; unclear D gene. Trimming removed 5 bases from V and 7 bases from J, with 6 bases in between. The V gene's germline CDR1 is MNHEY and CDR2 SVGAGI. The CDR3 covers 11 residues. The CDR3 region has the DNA TGTGCCAGCAGTCGTCTAAATGAGCAGTTCTTC. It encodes CASSRLNEQFF.

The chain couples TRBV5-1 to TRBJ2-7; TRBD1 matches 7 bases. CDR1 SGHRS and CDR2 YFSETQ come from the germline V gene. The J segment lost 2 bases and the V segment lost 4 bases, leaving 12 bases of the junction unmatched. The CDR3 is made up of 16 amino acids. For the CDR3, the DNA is TGCGCCAGCAGCCTGCCCCCGGACAGGCCAACCTACGAGCAGTACTTC. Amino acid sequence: CASSLPPDRPTYEQYF.

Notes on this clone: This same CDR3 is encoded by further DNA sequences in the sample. CDR3 in amino acids: CASSQGQGGTDTQYF. CDR3 DNA: TGCGCCAGCAGCCAGGGACAGGGGGGGACAGATACGCAGTATTTT. This chain joins TRBV4-3 and TRBJ2-3; 11 nucleotides match TRBD1. The CDR3 has 15 amino acids. In germline, CDR1 is LGHNA, CDR2 YSLEER. V shed 3 bases and J 3 bases; nucleotides not matched to a gene: 2.

The DNA for the CDR3 is TGTGCCAGCAGCGTAGGAGGCAGCGGCCCGGGCAATGAGCAGTTCTTC. This gives the protein CASSVGGSGPGNEQFF. J is TRBJ2-1 and V is TRBV9; tentative D call: TRBD2 (5 bases). In germline, CDR1 is SGDLS, CDR2 YYNGEE. CDR3 length: 16 amino acids. V shed 0 bases and J shed 6 bases, with 16 bases lying between them. Variable domain in full (rest from reference TRBV9 and TRBJ2-1): DSGVTQTPKHLITATGQRVTLRCSPRSGDLSVYWYQQSLDQGLQFLIQYYNGEERAKGNILERFSAQQFPDLHSELNLSSLELGDSALYFCASSVGGSGPGNEQFFGPGTRLTVL.

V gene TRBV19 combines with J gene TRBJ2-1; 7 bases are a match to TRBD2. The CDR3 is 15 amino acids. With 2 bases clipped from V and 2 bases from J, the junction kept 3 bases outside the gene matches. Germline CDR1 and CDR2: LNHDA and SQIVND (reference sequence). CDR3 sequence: CASSIPGLAYNEQFF. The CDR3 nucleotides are TGTGCCAGTAGTATACCTGGACTAGCCTACAATGAGCAGTTCTTC. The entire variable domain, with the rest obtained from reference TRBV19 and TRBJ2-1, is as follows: DGGITQSPKYLFRKEGQNVTLSCEQNLNHDAMYWYRQDPGQGLRLIYYSQIVNDFQKGDIAEGYSVSREKKESFPLTVTSAQKNPTAFYLCASSIPGLAYNEQFFGPGTRLTVL.

The CDR3, as DNA: TGTGCCAGCAGCCGGGGACTTAACAGGGGGCAAGATACGCAGTATTTT. Translated, it gives CASSRGLNRGQDTQYF. The chain carries TRBV7-6 and TRBJ2-3, with TRBD1 matching 9 bases. V was pared by 5 bases and J by 5 bases, with 11 bases of the junction left unmatched. The CDR3 is 16 amino acids. In germline, CDR1 is SGHVS, CDR2 FNYEAQ.

The CDR3 DNA sequence: TGTGCCAGCAGTTACATGGGTCGGGGGAACACTGAAGCTTTCTTT. This gives the protein CASSYMGRGNTEAFF. The rearrangement joins TRBV6-6 to TRBJ1-1; D is uncertain. Deletions cut 2 bases from V and 1 base from J, with 11 bases between. This CDR3 is built from 15 residues. Germline loops: CDR1 MNHNY, CDR2 SVGAGI (reference sequence).

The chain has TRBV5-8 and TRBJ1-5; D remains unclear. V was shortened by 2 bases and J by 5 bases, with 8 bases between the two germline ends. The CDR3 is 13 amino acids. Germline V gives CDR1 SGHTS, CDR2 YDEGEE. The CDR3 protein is CASSFTAHQPQHF. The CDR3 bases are TGTGCCAGCAGCTTTACAGCCCATCAGCCCCAGCATTTT.

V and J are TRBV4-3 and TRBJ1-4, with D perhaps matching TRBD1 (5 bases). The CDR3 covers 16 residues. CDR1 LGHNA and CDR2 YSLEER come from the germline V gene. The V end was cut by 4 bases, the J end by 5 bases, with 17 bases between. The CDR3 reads CASSPPIKGNNEKLFF. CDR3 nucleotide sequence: TGCGCCAGCAGCCCGCCTATCAAGGGGAACAATGAAAAACTGTTTTTT.